Described below is a single TCR beta chain sequence and its context. V lost 3 bases, J lost 5 bases, and 17 bases lay in between. This CDR3 is built from 16 residues. CDR1 and CDR2 from the germline V gene are KGHDR and SFDVKD. The record originates from a study of blood T cell repertoires in COVID-19. Study overall: The cDNA or gDNA used as material had been derived from T cells, B-cell-depleted T cells, or PBMCs.

TCRdb keeps only in-frame clones here, not all; method: immunoSEQ multiplex PCR. The sample holds 200,000 to 250,000 clones, 80% to 85% seen once. Patients from Seattle were sampled longitudinally, starting during active infection. The chain recombines TRBV24-1 with TRBJ2-3, with D possibly matching TRBD1 (5 bases). The sample was peripheral blood. This TCR came from a woman aged 70-85 years with COVID-19, enrolled during active disease. CDR3 in amino acids: CATSDTGRVEGDTQYF. CDR3 DNA: TGTGCCACCAGTGATACGGGCAGGGTAGAAGGAGATACGCAGTATTTT.